The 3 T cell receptor beta chains in this list originate from one sample, sequenced in a study of blood T cell repertoires in COVID-19. Some clones are missing from TCRdb's copy, which holds only in-frame ones; the method was immunoSEQ multiplex PCR. The sample contains approximately 98,000 clones, approximately 83% of which appear only once. Sample: peripheral blood. Receptors originate from a woman in her 70s with acute or convalescent COVID-19.

This clone was found once. The gene calls are TRBV28 and TRBJ2-2; 9 nucleotides agree with TRBD2. Germline CDR1 and CDR2: MDHEN and SYDVKM. V gave up 6 bases and J gave up 10 bases; unmatched junction bases: 12. The CDR3 is 15 residues long. CDR3: CASSPHLAGVVELFF. The CDR3 DNA reads TGTGCCAGCAGCCCCCACTTAGCGGGGGTCGTGGAGCTGTTTTTT.

This clone is categorized as medium-sized. V and J are TRBV2 and TRBJ1-2; 10 bases match TRBD1. Germline V gene lookup returns CDR1 SNHLY and CDR2 FYNNEI. This CDR3 is built from 14 residues. J gave up 0 bases and V 6 bases, and 1 base lay outside the gene matches. The CDR3 reads CASRGQGTNYGYTF. The CDR3 DNA follows: TGTGCCAGCAGGGGACAGGGGACTAACTATGGCTACACCTTC.

This rearrangement joins TRBV7-6 to TRBJ2-3; 9 bases align to TRBD2. Germline V gene data show CDR1 as SGHVS and CDR2 as FNYEAQ. V lost 5 bases to trimming and J lost 1 base; unmatched junction nucleotides: 10. CDR3 length: 17 residues. The CDR3: CASSPRSGRVGTDTQYF. The CDR3 DNA sequence: TGTGCCAGCAGCCCCCGTAGCGGGAGAGTCGGCACAGATACGCAGTATTTT.